A selection of T cell receptor beta chains follows, all from one sample in a study of post-analysis software for immune sequencing data. TCRdb independently ran MiXCR on the PCR reads; one entry per CDR3 protein. The repertoire includes about 820,000 distinct CDR3 sequences, approximately 53% of them detected once, and 4.6% sits in the top ten. What was sequenced was blood. The source of these receptors is a girl aged 5 to 17 with multiple sclerosis. Both conserved end residues are part of each CDR3. The D gene is left open where the match is weak. For some rows the clone size is stated as once, few or many, or as a class when expanded; others skip it.

j_call	v_call	clone_size	d_call	cdr3_aa	cdr3_nt
TRBJ1-2	TRBV4-1	few	TRBD1	CASSQASGGYGYTF	TGCGCCAGCAGCCAAGCATCAGGGGGCTATGGCTACACCTTC
TRBJ2-2	TRBV6-5	few	.	CASVGTNTGELFF	TGTGCCAGCGTCGGGACTAACACCGGGGAGCTGTTTTTT
TRBJ2-7	TRBV20-1	.	TRBD1	CSAGRQGKYEQYF	TGCAGTGCTGGGCGACAGGGCAAGTACGAGCAGTACTTC
TRBJ2-4	TRBV7-2	.	TRBD2	CASSIDIAGGKYF	TGTGCCAGCAGCATAGATATAGCGGGAGGGAAGTACTTC
TRBJ2-5	TRBV20-1	.	.	CSARDRPTAQETQYF	TGCAGTGCTAGAGATCGTCCGACAGCGCAAGAGACCCAGTACTTC
TRBJ2-6	TRBV29-1	.	.	CSVLMGADSGANVLTF	TGCAGCGTCCTAATGGGGGCAGACTCTGGGGCCAACGTCCTGACTTTC
TRBJ2-1	TRBV2	.	TRBD2	CASGLLRTSGWQFF	TGTGCCAGCGGACTACTTCGGACTAGCGGGTGGCAGTTCTTC
TRBJ2-3	TRBV7-9	.	.	CASSPDFIDTQYF	TGTGCCAGCAGCCCGGACTTCATAGATACGCAGTATTTT
TRBJ2-3	TRBV6-1	.	.	CASSEEEGATDTQYF	TGTGCCAGCAGTGAGGAGGAGGGGGCCACAGATACGCAGTATTTT
TRBJ1-5	TRBV6-6	.	.	CASRPELGFNQPQHF	TGTGCCAGCAGGCCGGAGCTGGGGTTCAATCAGCCCCAGCATTTT
TRBJ2-5	TRBV6-5	.	.	CASSYPGWGTQYF	TGTGCCAGCAGTTACCCCGGGTGGGGGACCCAGTACTTC
TRBJ2-7	TRBV6-2/TRBV6-3	.	TRBD2	CASWSLAGSSYEQYF	TGTGCCAGCTGGTCGTTAGCGGGGAGCTCCTACGAGCAGTACTTC
TRBJ1-1	TRBV29-1	.	TRBD1	CSVERPLTGSEAFF	TGCAGCGTTGAAAGGCCCTTGACAGGGTCGGAAGCTTTCTTT
TRBJ1-2	TRBV20-1	few	.	CSVRWQGIGYTF	TGCAGTGTAAGGTGGCAGGGAATTGGCTACACCTTC
TRBJ2-3	TRBV2	.	TRBD1	CASSEEVFGTGTDTQYF	TGTGCCAGCAGTGAAGAGGTGTTTGGGACAGGGACAGATACGCAGTATTTT
TRBJ1-4	TRBV2	.	TRBD1	CASSGGQGYEKLFF	TGTGCCAGCAGTGGGGGACAGGGATATGAAAAACTGTTTTTT
TRBJ2-7	TRBV20-1	.	.	CSARPDTYEQYF	TGCAGTGCTAGACCGGACACTTACGAGCAGTACTTC
TRBJ2-3	TRBV7-8	.	TRBD2	CASSLGPAGTSTDTQYF	TGTGCCAGCAGCTTAGGCCCAGCGGGGACTAGCACAGATACGCAGTATTTT
TRBJ2-7	TRBV7-2	few	TRBD2	CASSRGLANDEQYF	TGTGCCAGCAGCCGGGGACTAGCGAACGACGAGCAGTACTTC
TRBJ2-7	TRBV20-1	.	.	CSANRGAHSYEQYF	TGCAGTGCTAATCGAGGGGCCCACTCCTACGAGCAGTACTTC
TRBJ2-4	TRBV7-8	few	.	CASSLAPMPESQYF	TGTGCCAGCAGCTTAGCTCCTATGCCAGAGTCCCAGTACTTC
TRBJ2-1	TRBV15	.	TRBD2	CATSRAGLAESYNEQFF	TGTGCCACCAGCCGGGCAGGCCTAGCGGAGTCCTACAATGAGCAGTTCTTC
TRBJ2-3	TRBV7-3	once	.	CASSSFLGRTDTQYF	TGTGCCAGCAGCTCATTCTTGGGCCGCACAGATACGCAGTATTTT
TRBJ1-2	TRBV12-3/TRBV12-4	.	.	CASSLGTRGKANYGYTF	TGTGCCAGCAGTTTAGGCACTCGGGGGAAAGCTAACTATGGCTACACCTTC
TRBJ1-2	TRBV20-1	few	.	CSALTRGGYGYTF	TGCAGTGCCCTGACCAGGGGCGGGTATGGCTACACCTTC
TRBJ2-5	TRBV11-2	few	.	CASSLDGIVQETQYF	TGTGCCAGCAGCTTAGACGGAATAGTCCAAGAGACCCAGTACTTC
TRBJ2-7	TRBV5-1	few	.	CASSLERVGHEQYF	TGCGCCAGCAGCCTAGAGCGCGTTGGCCACGAGCAGTACTTC
TRBJ2-3	TRBV7-7	.	.	CASSVQGRDTQYF	TGTGCTAGCAGCGTACAGGGTAGAGATACGCAGTATTTT
TRBJ1-2	TRBV10-3	.	TRBD1	CAISQLTGEHGGYTF	TGTGCCATCAGCCAGCTGACAGGGGAGCATGGTGGCTACACCTTC
TRBJ2-7	TRBV25-1	few	TRBD1	CASSEDRVSHEQYF	TGTGCCAGCAGTGAGGACAGGGTATCCCACGAGCAGTACTTC
TRBJ1-2	TRBV29-1	few	.	CSVGDAEGGYTF	TGCAGCGTTGGAGACGCGGAGGGGGGCTACACCTTC
TRBJ2-1	TRBV7-9	many	TRBD1	CASSLGQGPYNEQFF	TGTGCCAGCAGCTTGGGACAGGGTCCCTACAATGAGCAGTTCTTC
TRBJ2-1	TRBV7-2	few	.	CASSPETGNEQFF	TGTGCCAGCAGCCCCGAAACCGGCAATGAGCAGTTCTTC
TRBJ2-7	TRBV7-9	.	TRBD1	CASSPTGQGAYEQYF	TGTGCCAGCAGCCCGACCGGACAGGGGGCCTACGAGCAGTACTTC
TRBJ2-1	TRBV3-1	.	.	CASSQDGDREQFF	TGTGCCAGCAGCCAAGATGGGGACCGTGAGCAGTTCTTC
TRBJ2-7	TRBV6-4	.	.	CASPSYEQYF	TGTGCCAGCCCCTCCTACGAGCAGTACTTC
TRBJ1-1	TRBV29-1	few	.	CSVSVNTEAFF	TGCAGCGTTTCAGTGAACACTGAAGCTTTCTTT
TRBJ1-2	TRBV29-1	few	TRBD1	CSYTGTGDDGYTF	TGCAGCTATACCGGGACAGGGGATGACGGCTACACCTTC
TRBJ2-3	TRBV27	once	TRBD2	CASSVGLAGDTQYF	TGTGCCAGCAGTGTGGGACTAGCGGGAGATACGCAGTATTTT
TRBJ2-1	TRBV24-1	.	TRBD2	CATSETTSGDNEQFF	TGTGCCACCAGTGAGACTACTAGCGGGGACAATGAGCAGTTCTTC
TRBJ2-2	TRBV20-1	.	TRBD1	CSARRQGTSGELFF	TGCAGTGCTCGGCGACAGGGAACGTCCGGGGAGCTGTTTTTT
TRBJ2-3	TRBV9	once	.	CASSVRQAYTDTQYF	TGTGCCAGCAGCGTTCGACAGGCCTACACAGATACGCAGTATTTT
TRBJ2-1	TRBV29-1	.	.	CSGGPNNEQFF	TGCAGCGGAGGGCCGAACAATGAGCAGTTCTTC
TRBJ2-7	TRBV20-1	.	TRBD1	CSASTGGNEQYF	TGCAGTGCTTCGACAGGGGGCAACGAGCAGTACTTC
TRBJ2-7	TRBV5-1	.	TRBD2	CASSLLTSWDGTYEQYF	TGCGCCAGCAGCTTGTTGACTAGCTGGGATGGGACCTACGAGCAGTACTTC
TRBJ1-2	TRBV19	.	.	CASSIDVSVGYTF	TGTGCCAGTAGTATTGACGTCTCGGTTGGCTACACCTTC
TRBJ1-6	TRBV5-6	few	.	CASSQRVRTPLHF	TGTGCCAGCAGCCAGAGGGTTCGGACACCCCTCCACTTT
TRBJ2-3	TRBV29-1	.	.	CSVGILAASTDTQYF	TGCAGCGTTGGGATCTTAGCGGCTAGCACAGATACGCAGTATTTT
TRBJ2-7	TRBV7-2	.	.	CASSSRRGNYEQYF	TGTGCCAGCAGCTCGCGACGGGGGAACTACGAGCAGTACTTC
TRBJ2-7	TRBV5-1	.	.	CASSLRVGGYEQYF	TGCGCCAGCAGCTTGAGGGTCGGCGGGTACGAGCAGTACTTC
TRBJ2-7	TRBV20-1	.	.	CSAPSAGSYEQYF	TGCAGTGCTCCTAGCGCGGGGTCCTACGAGCAGTACTTC